A selection of T cell receptor beta chains follows, all from one sample in a study of cytomegalovirus exposure and HLA in healthy donors. Measured with immunoSEQ multiplex PCR; TCRdb has only the in-frame clones, and not every one. The table has some 120,000 clones, 80% seen once. Sequenced sample: PBMCs. All receptors derive from a male donor in good health and CMV-seronegative. The CDR3 runs from the conserved cysteine through the conserved F or W. The order of the fields is D gene, J gene, V gene, clone size, CDR3 DNA, CDR3 protein. D genes are given only for firm matches. Clone size appears in some rows only: once, few, many, or a class for an expanded clone.

>-|TRBJ1-1|TRBV14|few
TGTGCCAGCAGCCAAATCATTTCGGTTGCTGAAGCTTTCTTT
CASSQIISVAEAFF
>TRBD1|TRBJ1-1|TRBV19|-
TGTGCCAGTAGTGGGAGACAGGGTATGAACACTGAAGCTTTCTTT
CASSGRQGMNTEAFF
>-|TRBJ1-5|TRBV30|-
TGTGCCTGGAGTAACGGGATGGATCAGCCCCAGCATTTT
CAWSNGMDQPQHF
>TRBD1|TRBJ2-1|TRBV5-4|-
TGTGCCAGCAGCCCCCTAAGTGGACAGGGACAGTTCTTC
CASSPLSGQGQFF
>-|TRBJ1-1|TRBV30|-
TGTGCCTGGAGCCAAGACGGTAAATCGACTTACACTGAAGCTTTCTTT
CAWSQDGKSTYTEAFF
>-|TRBJ2-7|TRBV30|-
TGTGCCTGGAGTGTTCAGCGGGCGCCAAGCTACGAGCAGTACTTC
CAWSVQRAPSYEQYF
>TRBD1|TRBJ1-1|TRBV5-5|-
TGTGCCAGCAGCTTGGCGGGACAGGGGAGGACTGAAGCTTTCTTT
CASSLAGQGRTEAFF
>TRBD1|TRBJ2-6|TRBV18|-
TGTGCCGGCGCGGGGACAGGGACTACTGGGGCCAACGTCCTGACTTTC
CAGAGTGTTGANVLTF
>-|TRBJ2-7|TRBV12-5|-
TGTGCTAGTGGTTTGTCGGGGTGGTCCGGCGAGCAGTACTTC
CASGLSGWSGEQYF
>-|TRBJ2-2|TRBV7-9|-
TGTGCCAGCAGCTTAGAACACAACACCGGGGAGCTGTTTTTT
CASSLEHNTGELFF
>TRBD2|TRBJ2-5|TRBV5-4|-
TGTGCCAGCAGCCGGGAGGGGGGGGAGACCCAGTACTTC
CASSREGGETQYF
>TRBD2|TRBJ2-5|TRBV7-2|-
TGTGCCAGCAGCGCCGGGACTAGCGGGGGTGTGGAGACCCAGTACTTC
CASSAGTSGGVETQYF
>TRBD1|TRBJ1-3|TRBV5-1|-
TGCGCCAGCAGCTTGGTGGGACAGGGGGCAAGGGGAAACACCATATATTTT
CASSLVGQGARGNTIYF
>-|TRBJ2-7|TRBV9|once
TGTGCCAGCAGCGTAGATCAATACGAGCAGTACTTC
CASSVDQYEQYF
>TRBD2|TRBJ2-1|TRBV9|-
TGTGCCAGCAGCGTAGCTCCGCAGCGGGGACCCCTCAATGAGCAGTTCTTC
CASSVAPQRGPLNEQFF
>-|TRBJ1-2|TRBV28|-
TGTGCCAGCAGTTTATCTACAGGGTGGAGTGGCTACACCTTC
CASSLSTGWSGYTF
>TRBD1|TRBJ1-6|TRBV6-6|-
TGTGCCAGCAGTTACTCGACAGGGTCGGGGTCACCCCTCCACTTT
CASSYSTGSGSPLHF
>-|TRBJ2-1|TRBV19|-
TGTGCCAGTAGGAAAGGGAGTTCGGGGAATGAGCAGTTCTTC
CASRKGSSGNEQFF
>TRBD1|TRBJ1-3|TRBV30|-
TGTGCCTGGAACCACAGGGGAAGTTTTGGAAACACCATATATTTT
CAWNHRGSFGNTIYF
>TRBD1|TRBJ2-7|TRBV11-2|-
TGTGCCAGCAGCAGGATGGACAGGGGCGCTAGCTCCTACGAGCAGTACTTC
CASSRMDRGASSYEQYF
>TRBD1|TRBJ1-5|TRBV28|-
TGTGCCAGCAGCCAGGACAGGGCTAATCAGCCCCAGCATTTT
CASSQDRANQPQHF
>-|TRBJ1-1|TRBV5-1|-
TGCGCCAGCAGCTTGGCGGGAATGGGCGACACTGAAGCTTTCTTT
CASSLAGMGDTEAFF
>-|TRBJ1-6|TRBV30|-
TGTGCCTGGAGTGACACAGACACCGGGGTATTTGGCTCCTATAATTCACCCCTCCACTTT
CAWSDTDTGVFGSYNSPLHF
>TRBD2|TRBJ2-7|TRBV6-5|once
TGTGCCAGCAGGGGACTAGCGGGTCACGCCTACGAGCAGTACTTC
CASRGLAGHAYEQYF
>TRBD1|TRBJ2-5|TRBV29-1|-
TGCAGCGTTGCGCAAGGGACAGGGGCCGAGGAGACCCAGTACTTC
CSVAQGTGAEETQYF
>-|TRBJ2-3|TRBV10-3|-
TGTGCCATCAGAATAGCGGACTACACAGATACGCAGTATTTT
CAIRIADYTDTQYF
>-|TRBJ1-6|TRBV6-4|-
TGTGCCAGCAGGGCAGGGGATTCACCCCTCCACTTT
CASRAGDSPLHF
>TRBD1|TRBJ2-7|TRBV9|once
TGTGCCAGCAGCGAATCCGGGACAGGCCCCTCCGAGCAGTACTTC
CASSESGTGPSEQYF